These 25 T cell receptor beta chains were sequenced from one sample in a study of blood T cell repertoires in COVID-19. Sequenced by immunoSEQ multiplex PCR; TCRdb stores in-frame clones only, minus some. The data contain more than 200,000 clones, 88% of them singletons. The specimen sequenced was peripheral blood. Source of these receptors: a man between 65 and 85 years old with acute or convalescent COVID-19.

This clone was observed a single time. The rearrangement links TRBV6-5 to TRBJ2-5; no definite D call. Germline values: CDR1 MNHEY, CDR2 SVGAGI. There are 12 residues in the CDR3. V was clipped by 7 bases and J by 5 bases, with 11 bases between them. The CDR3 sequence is CASTLLRETQYF. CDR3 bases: TGTGCCAGCACCCTCTTACGGGAGACCCAGTACTTC.

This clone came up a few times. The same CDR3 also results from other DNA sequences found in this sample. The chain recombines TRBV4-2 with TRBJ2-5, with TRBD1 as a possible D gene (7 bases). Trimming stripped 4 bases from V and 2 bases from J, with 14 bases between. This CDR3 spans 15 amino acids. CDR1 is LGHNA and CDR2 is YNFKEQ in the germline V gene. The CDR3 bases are TGTGCCAGCAGCCCGCGGGCAGGGGGGCAAGAGACCCAGTACTTC. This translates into CASSPRAGGQETQYF.

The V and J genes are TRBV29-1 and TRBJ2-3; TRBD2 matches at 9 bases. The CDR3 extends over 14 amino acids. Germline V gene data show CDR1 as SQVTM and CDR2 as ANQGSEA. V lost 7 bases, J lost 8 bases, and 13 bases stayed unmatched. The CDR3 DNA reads TGCAGCGCCCCGGGGGCGGGAGGGGCAGGTACGCAGTATTTT. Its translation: CSAPGAGGAGTQYF.

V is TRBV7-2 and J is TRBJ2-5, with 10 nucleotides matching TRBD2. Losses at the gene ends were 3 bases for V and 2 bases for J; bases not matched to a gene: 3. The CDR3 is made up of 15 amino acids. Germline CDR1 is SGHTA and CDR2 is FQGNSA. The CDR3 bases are TGTGCCAGCAGCTTCCCAGCGGGAGGGCAAGAGACCCAGTACTTC. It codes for CASSFPAGGQETQYF. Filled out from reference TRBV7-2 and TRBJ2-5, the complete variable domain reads GAGVSQSPSNKVTEKGKDVELRCDPISGHTALYWYRQSLGQGLEFLIYFQGNSAPDKSGLPSDRFSAERTGGSVSTLTIQRTQQEDSAVYLCASSFPAGGQETQYFGPGTRLLVL.

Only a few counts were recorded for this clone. The chain's CDR3 is CAISESAGTSAYNEQFF. CDR3 in DNA: TGTGCCATCAGTGAGTCGGCCGGGACTAGCGCTTACAATGAGCAGTTCTTC. The chain combines TRBV10-3 with TRBJ2-1; 10 positions agree with TRBD2. Trimming at V came to 0 bases and at J to 4 bases, leaving 6 bases not matched to a gene. The CDR3 length is 17 residues. Germline V gene sequence: CDR1 ENHRY, CDR2 SYGVKD.

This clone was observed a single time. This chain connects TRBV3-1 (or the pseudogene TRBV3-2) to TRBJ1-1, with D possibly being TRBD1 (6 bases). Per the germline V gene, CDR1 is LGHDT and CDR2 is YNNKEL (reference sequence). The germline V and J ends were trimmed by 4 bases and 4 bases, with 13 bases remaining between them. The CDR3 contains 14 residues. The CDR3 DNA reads TGTGCCAGCAGCCGATCCCAGGGGCTCACTGAAGCTTTCTTT. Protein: CASSRSQGLTEAFF.

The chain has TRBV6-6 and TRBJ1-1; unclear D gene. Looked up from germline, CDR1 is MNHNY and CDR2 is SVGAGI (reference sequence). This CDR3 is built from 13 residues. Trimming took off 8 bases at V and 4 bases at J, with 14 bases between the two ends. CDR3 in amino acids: CASGSRRGTEAFF. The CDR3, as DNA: TGTGCCAGCGGGTCGAGGCGCGGCACTGAAGCTTTCTTT.

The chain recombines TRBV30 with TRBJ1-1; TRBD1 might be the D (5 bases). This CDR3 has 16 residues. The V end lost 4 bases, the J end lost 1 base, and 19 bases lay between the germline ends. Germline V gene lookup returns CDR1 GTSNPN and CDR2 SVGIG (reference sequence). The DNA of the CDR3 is TGTGCCTGGACTAGAGGCGGGGCTCGACCGAACACTGAAGCTTTCTTT. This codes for CAWTRGGARPNTEAFF.

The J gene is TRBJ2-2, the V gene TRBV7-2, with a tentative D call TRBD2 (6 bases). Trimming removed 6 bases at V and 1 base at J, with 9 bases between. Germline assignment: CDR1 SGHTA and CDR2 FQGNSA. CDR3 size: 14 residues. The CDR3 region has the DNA TGTGCCAGCAGACCCGGGGGGAACACCGGGGAGCTGTTTTTT. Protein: CASRPGGNTGELFF.

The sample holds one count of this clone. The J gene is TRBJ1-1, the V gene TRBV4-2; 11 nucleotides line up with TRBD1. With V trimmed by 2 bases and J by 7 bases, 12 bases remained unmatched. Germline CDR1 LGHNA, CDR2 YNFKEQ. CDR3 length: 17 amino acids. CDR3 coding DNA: TGTGCCAGCAGCCAACAACTTGCCGGGACAGGGGGAGTTGAAGCTTTCTTT. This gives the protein CASSQQLAGTGGVEAFF.

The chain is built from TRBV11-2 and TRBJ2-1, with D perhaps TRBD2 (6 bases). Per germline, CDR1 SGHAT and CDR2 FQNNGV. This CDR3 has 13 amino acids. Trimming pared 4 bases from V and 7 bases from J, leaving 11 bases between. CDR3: CASSWGLQNEQFF. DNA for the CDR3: TGTGCCAGCAGCTGGGGACTTCAAAATGAGCAGTTCTTC.

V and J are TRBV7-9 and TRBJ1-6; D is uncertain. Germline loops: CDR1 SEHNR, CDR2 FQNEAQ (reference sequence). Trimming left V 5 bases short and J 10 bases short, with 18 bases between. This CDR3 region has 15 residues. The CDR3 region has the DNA TGTGCCAGCAGCCCAGCGGACGGGTCGTGGTCACCCCTCCACTTT. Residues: CASSPADGSWSPLHF.

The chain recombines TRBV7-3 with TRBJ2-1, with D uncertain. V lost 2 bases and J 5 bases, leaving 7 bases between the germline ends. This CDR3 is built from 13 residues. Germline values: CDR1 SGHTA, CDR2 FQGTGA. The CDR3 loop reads CASSLSQNNEQFF. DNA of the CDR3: TGTGCCAGCAGCTTATCACAAAACAATGAGCAGTTCTTC.

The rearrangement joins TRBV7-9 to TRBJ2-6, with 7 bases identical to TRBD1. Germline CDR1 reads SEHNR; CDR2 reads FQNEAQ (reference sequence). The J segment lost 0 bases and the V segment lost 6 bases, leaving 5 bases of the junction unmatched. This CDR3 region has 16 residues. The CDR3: CASRPTGLSGANVLTF. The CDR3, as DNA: TGTGCCAGCAGACCGACAGGGCTCTCTGGGGCCAACGTCCTGACTTTC.

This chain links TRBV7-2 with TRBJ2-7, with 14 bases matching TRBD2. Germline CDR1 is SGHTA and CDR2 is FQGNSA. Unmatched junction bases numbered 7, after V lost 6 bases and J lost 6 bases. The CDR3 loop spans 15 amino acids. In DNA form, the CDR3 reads TGTGCCAGCAGTCCCCCTGGACTAGCGGGAGGCGAGCAGTACTTC. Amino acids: CASSPPGLAGGEQYF. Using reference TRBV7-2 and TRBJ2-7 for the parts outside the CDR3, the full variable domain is GAGVSQSPSNKVTEKGKDVELRCDPISGHTALYWYRQSLGQGLEFLIYFQGNSAPDKSGLPSDRFSAERTGGSVSTLTIQRTQQEDSAVYLCASSPPGLAGGEQYFGPGTRLTVT.

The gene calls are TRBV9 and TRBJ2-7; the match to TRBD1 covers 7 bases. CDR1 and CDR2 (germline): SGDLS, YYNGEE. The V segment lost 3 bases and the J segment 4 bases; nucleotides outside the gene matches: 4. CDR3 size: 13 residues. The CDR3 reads CASSATTGYEQYF. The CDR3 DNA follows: TGTGCCAGCAGCGCCACGACAGGGTACGAGCAGTACTTC.

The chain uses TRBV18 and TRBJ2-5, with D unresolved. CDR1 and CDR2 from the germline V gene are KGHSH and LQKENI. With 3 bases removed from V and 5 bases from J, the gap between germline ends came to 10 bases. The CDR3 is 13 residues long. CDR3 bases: TGTGCCAGCTCACCCGGCAGGAAGGAGACCCAGTACTTC. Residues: CASSPGRKETQYF.

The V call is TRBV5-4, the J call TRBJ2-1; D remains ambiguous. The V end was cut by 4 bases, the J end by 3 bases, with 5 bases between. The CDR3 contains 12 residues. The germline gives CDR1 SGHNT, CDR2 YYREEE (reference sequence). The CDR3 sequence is CASSLFYNEQFF. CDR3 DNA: TGTGCCAGCAGCCTTTTCTACAATGAGCAGTTCTTC.

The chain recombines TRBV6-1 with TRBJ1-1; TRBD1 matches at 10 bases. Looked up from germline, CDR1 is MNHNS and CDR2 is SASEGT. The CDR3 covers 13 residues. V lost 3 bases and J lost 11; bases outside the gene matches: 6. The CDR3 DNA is TGTGCCAGCAGTGACCGGGACAGGGGTTCGGCTTTCTTT. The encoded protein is CASSDRDRGSAFF.

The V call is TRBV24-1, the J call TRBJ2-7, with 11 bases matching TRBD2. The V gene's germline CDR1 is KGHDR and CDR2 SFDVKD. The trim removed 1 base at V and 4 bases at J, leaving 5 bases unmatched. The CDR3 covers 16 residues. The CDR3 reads CATSDFGTSGTYEQYF. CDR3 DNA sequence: TGTGCCACCAGTGATTTTGGGACTAGCGGAACATACGAGCAGTACTTC.

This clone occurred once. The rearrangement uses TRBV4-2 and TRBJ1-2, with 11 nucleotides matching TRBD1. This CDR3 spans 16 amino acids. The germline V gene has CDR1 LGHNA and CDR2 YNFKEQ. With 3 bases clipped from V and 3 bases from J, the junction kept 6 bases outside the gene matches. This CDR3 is CASSQAGTGGHYGYTF. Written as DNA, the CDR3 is TGTGCCAGCAGCCAGGCCGGGACAGGGGGGCACTATGGCTACACCTTC.

CDR3 in amino acids: CASSKGDSKNTGELFF. CDR3 nucleotides: TGTGCCAGCAGCAAAGGGGACTCGAAGAACACCGGGGAGCTGTTTTTT. The chain recombines TRBV21-1 with TRBJ2-2; the tabulated D call, TRBD2, remains unverified against the DNA. TRBV21-1 is reported as a pseudogene. CDR3 length: 16 residues.

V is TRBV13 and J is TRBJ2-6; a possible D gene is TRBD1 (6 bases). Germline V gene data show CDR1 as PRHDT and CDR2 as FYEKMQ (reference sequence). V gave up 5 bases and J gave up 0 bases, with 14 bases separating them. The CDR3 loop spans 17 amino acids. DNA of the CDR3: TGTGCCAGCAGCCTGGACAGCCGTTCCTCTGGGGCCAACGTCCTGACTTTC. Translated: CASSLDSRSSGANVLTF.

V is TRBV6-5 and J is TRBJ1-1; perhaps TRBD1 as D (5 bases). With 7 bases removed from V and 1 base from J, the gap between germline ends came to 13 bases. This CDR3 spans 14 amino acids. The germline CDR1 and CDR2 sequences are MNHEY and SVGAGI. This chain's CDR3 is CASTPGFGNTEAFF. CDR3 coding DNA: TGTGCCAGCACCCCAGGGTTTGGGAACACTGAAGCTTTCTTT.

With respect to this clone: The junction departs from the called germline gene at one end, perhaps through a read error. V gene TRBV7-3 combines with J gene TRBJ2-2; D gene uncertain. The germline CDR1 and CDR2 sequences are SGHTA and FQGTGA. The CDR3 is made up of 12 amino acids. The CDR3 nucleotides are TGTGCCACCAGCTCGGGCACCGGGGAGCTGTTTTTT. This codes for CATSSGTGELFF.